This TCR beta chain was documented in a study of molecular identifiers for immune sequencing clone quantification. MiXCR was run by TCRdb on the PCR reads, yielding one entry per CDR3 protein. The top ten hold around 0.76% of the sample, which has around 480,000 distinct CDR3 sequences, about 25% seen once. V gave up 5 bases and J gave up 5 bases; unmatched junction bases: 13. Germline assignment: CDR1 SEHNR and CDR2 FQNEAQ (reference sequence). This CDR3 contains 16 residues. The source is a human donor in good health. Some libraries in this study had Jurkat cell RNA spiked in. The chain employs TRBV7-9 and TRBJ1-2, with TRBD1 matching over 8 bases. The sequencing input was naive CD8+ T cells from blood, with Jurkat cell RNA spiked in. Described subset: FACS-sorted CD8+CD4-CCR7+CD45RA+ naive T cells. The DNA of the CDR3 is TGTGCCAGCAGCCCCAGCCCGGGACAGGCGCAATATGGCTACACCTTC. Protein product: CASSPSPGQAQYGYTF.